The 27 T cell receptor beta chains presented below share a single source sample, sequenced in a study of human T cells and chemical hapten exposure. Described time point: patch test 2, 6 weeks after DPC sensitization. Treatment reported: therapeutic diphenylcyclopropenone sensitization with weekly scalp DPC. One entry per CDR3 protein, called by TCRdb with MiXCR from the RACE reads. The table includes roughly 120,000 distinct CDR3 sequences, less than 10% detected once. This material consisted of whole blood, taken in connection with sensitization to the hapten diphenylcyclopropenone (DPC). These receptors all come from a woman between 35 and 50 years old with alopecia areata. Some clones in this sample may be carry-over from other donors' samples.

This clonotype was seen many times. The V call is TRBV7-9, the J call TRBJ2-7; 8 nucleotides agree with TRBD1. V lost 5 bases and J lost 2; bases outside the gene matches: 5. The germline CDR1 and CDR2 sequences are SEHNR and FQNEAQ (reference sequence). This CDR3 is 14 amino acids long. This chain's CDR3 is CASSPGQGTYEQYF. Here the CDR3 DNA reads TGTGCCAGCAGCCCCGGACAGGGAACCTACGAGCAGTACTTC.

This clonotype was seen more than once but under ten times. The rearrangement links TRBV3-1 to TRBJ2-5; no firm D call. Trimming left V 6 bases short and J 5 bases short, with 13 bases between. From germline, CDR1 is LGHDT and CDR2 YNNKEL (reference sequence). The CDR3 is 13 amino acids. This CDR3 reads CASSRPAEETQYF. In DNA, the CDR3 is TGTGCCAGCAGTCGCCCCGCGGAGGAGACCCAGTACTTC.

The sample holds a few counts of this clonotype. The chain uses TRBV5-1 and TRBJ1-1, with 9 bases that match TRBD1. From germline, CDR1 is SGHRS and CDR2 YFSETQ. Trimming removed 5 bases from V and 6 bases from J; junction bases left unmatched: 8. The CDR3 runs 14 residues. The CDR3: CASRPGQGTAEAFF. The DNA for the CDR3 is TGCGCCAGCAGACCGGGACAGGGAACCGCTGAAGCTTTCTTT.

The sample holds a few counts of this clonotype. The chain links TRBV29-1 to TRBJ1-1, with D unresolved. Germline V CDR1 and CDR2: SQVTM, ANQGSEA. The V end was cut by 3 bases, the J end by 3 bases, with 26 bases between. There are 18 residues in the CDR3. In nucleotides, the CDR3 is TGCAGCGTTGACGACAACCCATCTACATACAGAAGAGACACTGAAGCTTTCTTT. Amino acids: CSVDDNPSTYRRDTEAFF.

The V gene is TRBV28, the J gene TRBJ2-4; a possible D gene is TRBD1 (6 bases). V lost 7 bases and J lost 2, with 18 bases in between. Germline loops: CDR1 MDHEN, CDR2 SYDVKM. The CDR3 runs 16 residues. The CDR3 loop reads CASTEDRFLTKNIQYF. In DNA, the CDR3 is TGTGCCAGCACCGAGGACAGATTCTTAACCAAAAACATTCAGTACTTC. The full variable domain, rest sourced from reference TRBV28 and TRBJ2-4, is DVKVTQSSRYLVKRTGEKVFLECVQDMDHENMFWYRQDPGLGLRLIYFSYDVKMKEKGDIPEGYSVSREKKERFSLILESASTNQTSMYLCASTEDRFLTKNIQYFGAGTRLSVL.

The sample holds many counts of this clonotype. The chain uses TRBV6-5 and TRBJ2-7, with D hard to call. V was clipped by 4 bases and J by 3 bases, with 13 bases between them. In germline, CDR1 is MNHEY, CDR2 SVGAGI. CDR3 size: 14 residues. CDR3 in DNA: TGTGCCAGCAGTTTTAGGGTAGCCGGCTACGAGCAGTACTTC. Translated, it gives CASSFRVAGYEQYF.

Many counts were recorded for this clonotype. The chain combines TRBV11-3 with TRBJ2-5; possible D gene TRBD2, 6 bases. Trimming took off 0 bases at V and 2 bases at J, with 10 bases between the two ends. The CDR3 consists of 15 residues. Germline-derived CDR1 and CDR2 are SGHNT and YENEEA. CDR3 sequence reads: CASSLEGRGQETQYF. CDR3 nucleotide sequence: TGTGCCAGCAGCTTAGAGGGCCGGGGGCAAGAGACCCAGTACTTC.

In this sample, this clonotype turned up many times. The J gene is TRBJ2-7, the V gene TRBV28, with D possibly being TRBD2 (6 bases). V was pared by 4 bases and J by 1 base, with 14 bases between. This CDR3 has 15 amino acids. The germline V gene has CDR1 MDHEN and CDR2 SYDVKM. The CDR3 coding sequence is TGTGCCAGCAGTTCGGCCGCGGAGGGGTCCTACGAGCAGTACTTC. Protein product: CASSSAAEGSYEQYF.

The chain recombines TRBV4-1 with TRBJ1-5; 11 bases line up with TRBD1. Germline assignment: CDR1 MGHRA and CDR2 YSYEKL. V trimming: 0 bases; J trimming: 1 base; junction bases outside the gene matches: 8. This CDR3 spans 19 amino acids. CDR3 sequence (DNA): TGCGCCAGCAGCCAAGATCCGGGACAGGGGGGGCTAAGCAATCAGCCCCAGCATTTT. Translated: CASSQDPGQGGLSNQPQHF.

The rearrangement uses TRBV15 and TRBJ2-5; D remains unclear. Germline CDR1 LNHNV, CDR2 YYDKDF (reference sequence). CDR3 length equals 13 residues. Trimming removed 5 bases at V and 2 bases at J, with 9 bases between. The CDR3 DNA is TGTGCCACCAGCGTTCTACCACAAGAGACCCAGTACTTC. It encodes CATSVLPQETQYF.

A few counts support this clonotype. This could be a read error, since a much larger clone is one nucleotide away. This chain joins TRBV5-8 and TRBJ2-3; the D is unclear. V dropped 3 bases and J dropped 5 bases, with 4 bases sitting between them. This CDR3 spans 11 amino acids. Germline CDR1 reads SGHTS; CDR2 reads YDEGEE. This CDR3 is CASSSIDTQYF. The CDR3 DNA sequence: TGTGCCAGCAGCTCAATAGATACGCAGTATTTT.

A few counts support this clonotype. The chain links TRBV12-3 or TRBV12-4 to TRBJ2-2; 7 nucleotides match TRBD2. The CDR3 is made up of 15 amino acids. V gave up 5 bases and J gave up 5 bases; unmatched junction bases: 8. The CDR3 DNA reads as TGTGCCAGCAGTCGAAGGGAGGGGCAGACCGGGGAGCTGTTTTTT. Its translation is CASSRREGQTGELFF.

About this clonotype: The CDR3 does not close with the conserved phenylalanine or tryptophan, likely indicating a read error. The V and J genes are TRBV7-8 and TRBJ1-5; D remains unclear. The germline gives CDR1 SGHVS, CDR2 FQNEAQ. Trimming removed 0 bases at V and 6 bases at J, with 3 bases between. There are 12 residues in the CDR3. The CDR3 bases are TGTGCCAGCAGCTTAGCAAGTCAGCCCCAGCATTCT. Protein: CASSLASQPQHS.

This clonotype was seen a handful of times. V and J are TRBV7-9 and TRBJ2-3, with a possible D match to TRBD1 (6 bases). From germline, CDR1 is SEHNR and CDR2 FQNEAQ (reference sequence). The V end was cut by 8 bases, the J end by 0 bases, with 9 bases between. This CDR3 spans 13 amino acids. This chain's CDR3 is CASGQRSTDTQYF. The CDR3 DNA is TGTGCCAGCGGACAGAGAAGCACAGATACGCAGTATTTT.

The CDR3 DNA sequence: TGTGCCAGCAGCTACCCGGGACAAATATCAACGCCAGAGACCCAGTACTTC. It encodes CASSYPGQISTPETQYF. This chain connects TRBV5-6 to TRBJ2-5, with D maybe TRBD1 (6 bases). The CDR3 loop spans 17 amino acids. V dropped 3 bases and J dropped 4 bases, with 22 bases sitting between them. Germline lookup yields CDR1 SGHDT and CDR2 YYEEEE.

This clonotype turned up a few times. One junction end disagrees with the germline gene, perhaps due to a read error. The rearrangement joins TRBV12-3 or TRBV12-4 to TRBJ1-5, with D possibly being TRBD1 (6 bases). This CDR3 is 17 amino acids long. DNA of the CDR3: TGTGCCAGCAGTCGACGGGGGTTTGGACAGAAGGAACAGCCCCAGGATTTT. This gives the protein CASSRRGFGQKEQPQDF.

This chain uses TRBV20-1 with TRBJ2-7; 13 bases map to TRBD2. V trimming: 3 bases; J trimming: 7 bases; junction bases outside the gene matches: 9. Germline V CDR1 and CDR2: DFQATT, SNEGSKA (reference sequence). The CDR3 spans 15 residues. CDR3 DNA: TGCAGTGCTAGTAAAGTTTGGACTAGCGGGGGAGAGCAGTACTTC. Translated, it gives CSASKVWTSGGEQYF.

V and J are TRBV11-2 and TRBJ2-1; 12 positions match TRBD2. The CDR3 loop spans 15 amino acids. Germline loops: CDR1 SGHAT, CDR2 FQNNGV. The trim removed 6 bases at V and 7 bases at J, leaving 7 bases unmatched. DNA of the CDR3: TGTGCCAGCAGGCCTAGCGGGGGGGCCGGGAATGAGCAGTTCTTC. Its translation is CASRPSGGAGNEQFF.

This clonotype was picked up a small number of times. The chain carries TRBV3-1 and TRBJ2-7, with TRBD2 matching 10 bases. With V trimmed by 4 bases and J by 2 bases, 8 bases remained unmatched. The germline CDR1 and CDR2 sequences are LGHDT and YNNKEL (reference sequence). The CDR3 is made up of 16 amino acids. The CDR3 reads CASSPALAGETYEQYF. In nucleotides, the CDR3 is TGTGCCAGCAGCCCTGCTCTAGCGGGGGAAACCTACGAGCAGTACTTC.

This clonotype turned up a few times. The chain has TRBV4-3 and TRBJ2-5; D unclear. This CDR3 spans 13 amino acids. Per the germline V gene, CDR1 is LGHNA and CDR2 is YSLEER. V was trimmed by 0 bases and J by 3 bases, leaving 5 bases between them. The CDR3 loop reads CASSQDLEETQYF. The CDR3 DNA follows: TGCGCCAGCAGCCAAGATCTAGAAGAGACCCAGTACTTC.

Note on this clonotype: A much larger clone lies one base from this, so it may be a read error. This chain uses TRBV6-2 or TRBV6-3 with TRBJ2-1, with D possibly being TRBD2 (7 bases). Germline loops: CDR1 MNHEY, CDR2 SVGEGT. The CDR3 totals 15 residues. The CDR3 DNA is TGTGCCGGCAGTTTATGGCGGGGGCCCTACAATGAGCAGTTCTTC. Translated, it gives CAGSLWRGPYNEQFF.

This clonotype was seen at least ten times. This sequence joins TRBV5-1 and TRBJ1-1; the D is unclear. The CDR3 contains 14 residues. Trimming left V 0 bases short and J 5 bases short, with 11 bases between. The germline gives CDR1 SGHRS, CDR2 YFSETQ. CDR3 in DNA: TGCGCCAGCAGCTTGGAAGCGGGGAATACTGAAGCTTTCTTT. This translates into CASSLEAGNTEAFF.

The chain carries TRBV19 and TRBJ1-6; D is unclear. CDR3 size: 14 residues. Trimming removed 5 bases from V and 7 bases from J, with 12 bases in between. Germline-derived CDR1 and CDR2 are LNHDA and SQIVND (reference sequence). Here the CDR3 reads CASSARARNSPLHF. In DNA form, the CDR3 reads TGTGCCAGTAGTGCCCGGGCCCGAAATTCACCCCTCCACTTT.

This clonotype has a handful of counts. An end of the junction differs from the germline gene, which may be a read error. J is TRBJ2-2 and V is TRBV11-2; TRBD1 matches 7 bases. The CDR3 loop spans 14 amino acids. The germline gives CDR1 SGHAT, CDR2 FQNNGV. The CDR3 DNA follows: TGTGCCAGCAGCCTAGAGACAGGGAACGGGGAGCTGTTTTTT. Translation gives CASSLETGNGELFF.

This clonotype has only a few counts. V gene TRBV7-3 combines with J gene TRBJ1-1, with TRBD1 as a possible D gene (6 bases). This CDR3 has 16 amino acids. V was clipped by 1 base and J by 2 bases, with 14 bases between them. In germline, CDR1 is SGHTA, CDR2 FQGTGA. CDR3 region: CASSLRMGGSNTEAFF. The CDR3 nucleotides are TGTGCCAGCAGCTTAAGGATGGGGGGCAGCAACACTGAAGCTTTCTTT. Drawing the rest from reference TRBV7-3 and TRBJ1-1, the complete variable domain is GAGVSQTPSNKVTEKGKYVELRCDPISGHTALYWYRQSLGQGPEFLIYFQGTGAADDSGLPNDRFFAVRPEGSVSTLKIQRTERGDSAVYLCASSLRMGGSNTEAFFGQGTRLTVV.

In its sample, this clonotype was seen many times. The V and J genes are TRBV2 and TRBJ1-1; no reliable D call. The germline gives CDR1 SNHLY, CDR2 FYNNEI. This CDR3 is built from 10 residues. The V end was cut by 6 bases, the J end by 6 bases, with 5 bases between. CDR3 nucleotide sequence: TGTGCCAGCAGGGGTGCTGAAGCTTTCTTT. Translation: CASRGAEAFF.

The chain couples TRBV2 to TRBJ2-2, with a possible D match to TRBD1 (6 bases). CDR1 and CDR2 from the germline V gene are SNHLY and FYNNEI. Trimming stripped 6 bases from V and 3 bases from J, with 14 bases between. The CDR3 spans 15 residues. The chain's CDR3 is CASRDDRRDTGELFF. The CDR3 DNA reads TGTGCCAGCAGAGATGACAGGCGGGACACCGGGGAGCTGTTTTTT.